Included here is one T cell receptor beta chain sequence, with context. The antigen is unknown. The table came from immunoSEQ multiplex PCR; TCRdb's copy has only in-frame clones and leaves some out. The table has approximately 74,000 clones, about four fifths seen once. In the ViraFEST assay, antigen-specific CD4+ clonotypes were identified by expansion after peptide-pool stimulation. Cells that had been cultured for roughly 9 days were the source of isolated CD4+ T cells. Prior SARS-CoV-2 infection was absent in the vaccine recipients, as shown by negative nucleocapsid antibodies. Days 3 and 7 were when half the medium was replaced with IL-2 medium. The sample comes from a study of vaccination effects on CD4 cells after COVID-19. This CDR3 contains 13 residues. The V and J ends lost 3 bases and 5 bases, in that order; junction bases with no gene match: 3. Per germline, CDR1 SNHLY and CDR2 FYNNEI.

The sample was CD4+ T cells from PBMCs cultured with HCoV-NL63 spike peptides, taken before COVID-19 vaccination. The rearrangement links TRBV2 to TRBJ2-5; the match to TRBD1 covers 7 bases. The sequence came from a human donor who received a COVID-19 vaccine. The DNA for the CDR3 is TGTGCCAGCAGTGAGAACAGGGGCGAGACCCAGTACTTC. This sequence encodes CASSENRGETQYF.